This TCR beta chain was obtained from a study of T cell repertoires in cytomegalovirus infection. Study-level background: The authors used CMV epitopes that were HLA-C-restricted (recently identified) and HLA-B-restricted (well studied). It was the public TCR beta signatures that indicated both CMV infection and matching HLA type.

V dropped 8 bases and J dropped 4 bases, with 15 bases sitting between them. From germline, CDR1 is ENHRY and CDR2 SYGVKD. The CDR3 runs 14 residues. Findings of the study overall: Ex vivo, HLA-C-restricted CMV-specific TCR beta clonotypes prevailed over the rest of the response.

On this clonotype itself: The antigen is not known.

MiXCR, run by TCRdb on the reads, gives a single entry per CDR3 protein. The table includes roughly 500,000 distinct CDR3 sequences, roughly a third detected once. The gene calls are TRBV10-3 and TRBJ1-5; no reliable D call. This sequence originates from a human donor in good health (CMV status not recorded). Some clones in this sample may be carry-over from other donors' samples. The material was cultured PBMCs, obtained from culture after CMV antigen stimulation. CDR3 nucleotide sequence: TGTGCCATCGCTGTGGACCTGACTAATCAGCCCCAGCATTTT. Amino acids: CAIAVDLTNQPQHF.